A single sample is the source of the 7 T cell receptor beta chains below, sequenced in a study of blood T cell repertoires in COVID-19 (dated by TCRdb to the early 2020s). Library generation was performed with the immunoSEQ multiplex PCR assay. TCRdb carries this immuneACCESS record with in-frame sequences only. Its versions omit some clonotypes, under half of them owing to an unresolved V gene in the studies checked, with the rest unexplained. This sample comprises about 190,000 clones, less than 85% of them detected only once. In total, the top ten clones hold approximately 13% of the sample. Input material: peripheral blood. The receptors shown here come from a man aged 50 to 59 who had recovered from COVID-19.

This clone was observed a few times. The chain couples TRBV7-2 to TRBJ2-7; a possible D gene is TRBD2 (5 bases). V gave up 0 bases and J gave up 2 bases, with 11 bases separating them. Germline V gene data show CDR1 as SGHTA and CDR2 as FQGNSA. CDR3 length: 15 amino acids. The CDR3 bases are TGTGCCAGCAGCTTAGCTACCGGACTTCCCTACGAGCAGTACTTC. Its translation is CASSLATGLPYEQYF.

The V and J genes are TRBV6-2 or TRBV6-3 and TRBJ1-1; 8 bases map to TRBD1. Germline CDR1 and CDR2: MNHEY and SVGEGT. V was clipped by 3 bases and J by 3 bases; unmatched bases: 18. The CDR3 runs to 19 residues. Here the CDR3 reads CASSYWKTGEGKADTEAFF. Here the CDR3 DNA reads TGTGCCAGCAGTTATTGGAAGACAGGGGAAGGGAAAGCGGACACTGAAGCTTTCTTT.

The rearrangement links TRBV4-1 to TRBJ2-4; no clear D gene. This CDR3 is built from 17 residues. Germline CDR1 and CDR2: MGHRA and YSYEKL. Trimming took off 0 bases at V and 1 base at J, with 13 bases between the two ends. As DNA, the CDR3 is TGCGCCAGCAGCCAAGAAGGTAAACAGACCGCCAAAAACATTCAGTACTTC. This sequence encodes CASSQEGKQTAKNIQYF.

The V call is TRBV30, the J call TRBJ1-4; TRBD1 matches 9 bases. Germline V gene data show CDR1 as GTSNPN and CDR2 as SVGIG (reference sequence). Trimming at V came to 5 bases and at J to 8 bases, leaving 9 bases not matched to a gene. The CDR3 length is 14 residues. This CDR3 is CAWLPGTGYEKLFF. The CDR3 DNA reads as TGTGCCTGGCTTCCCGGGACAGGGTACGAAAAACTGTTTTTT.

The chain has TRBV4-3 and TRBJ2-5; 10 bases fit TRBD2. V was clipped by 0 bases and J by 4 bases; unmatched bases: 8. The CDR3 is 17 amino acids. Germline CDR1 reads LGHNA; CDR2 reads YSLEER. The CDR3: CASSQDWIAGGRETQYF. The CDR3, as DNA: TGCGCCAGCAGCCAAGATTGGATAGCGGGAGGTAGAGAGACCCAGTACTTC.

The chain couples TRBV3-1 (or the pseudogene TRBV3-2) to TRBJ2-5; D may be TRBD1 (6 bases). The CDR3 contains 15 residues. Per the germline V gene, CDR1 is LGHDT and CDR2 is YNNKEL (reference sequence). V lost 4 bases, J lost 1 base, and 13 bases lay in between. In nucleotides, the CDR3 is TGTGCCAGCAGCCGCCTGACAGGACTCCAAGAGACCCAGTACTTC. This codes for CASSRLTGLQETQYF.

This clone was observed once. The chain combines TRBV5-1 with TRBJ1-1, with TRBD1 identical over 9 bases. The CDR3 contains 18 residues. The V gene's germline CDR1 is SGHRS and CDR2 YFSETQ. The J segment lost 3 bases and the V segment lost 3 bases, leaving 15 bases of the junction unmatched. The CDR3 DNA sequence: TGCGCCAGCAGCTATGTACCGGGACAGGGAGGGTTTGACACTGAAGCTTTCTTT. It yields the protein CASSYVPGQGGFDTEAFF.